The 12 T cell receptor beta chains given below trace back to one sample, sequenced in a study of cytomegalovirus exposure and HLA in healthy donors. Primers: 60 Vbeta forward and 13 Jbeta reverse. Data came from immunoSEQ multiplex PCR; TCRdb stores just in-frame clones and leaves some out. The sample yields roughly 150,000 clones, about 75% seen once. The sequenced sample was PBMCs. These receptors were taken from a man aged 18 to 29 in good health and CMV-seronegative.

J is TRBJ2-1 and V is TRBV19; the D gene is possibly TRBD2 (5 bases). This CDR3 is built from 16 residues. Germline V gene data show CDR1 as LNHDA and CDR2 as SQIVND (reference sequence). V was clipped by 7 bases and J by 13 bases, with 29 bases between them. The CDR3 loop is CASTPRPGSSRGKQFF. In nucleotides, the CDR3 is TGTGCCAGTACCCCCCGGCCGGGATCCTCTCGCGGAAAACAGTTCTTC.

The chain is built from TRBV6-4 and TRBJ2-1, with D perhaps matching TRBD2 (5 bases). The CDR3 covers 14 residues. CDR1 is MRHNA, CDR2 SNTAGT, per germline. Trimming took 8 bases from V and 6 from J, leaving 17 bases between them. The DNA for the CDR3 is TGTGCCAGCCCCGCGGACTCGGTCGTCAATGAGCAGTTCTTC. Translating gives CASPADSVVNEQFF.

This chain connects TRBV4-3 to TRBJ2-2; TRBD2 matches at 9 bases. Looked up from germline, CDR1 is LGHNA and CDR2 is YSLEER. V trimming: 1 base; J trimming: 1 base; junction bases outside the gene matches: 7. The CDR3 is 18 amino acids. The CDR3 here is CASSQGPSGRLNTGELFF. The CDR3 DNA reads TGCGCCAGCAGCCAAGGCCCGAGCGGGAGGTTGAACACCGGGGAGCTGTTTTTT.

The genes are TRBV9 and TRBJ2-3, with 7 bases aligning to TRBD1. Germline loops: CDR1 SGDLS, CDR2 YYNGEE. After removal of 3 bases from V and 3 bases from J, the junction contained 7 bases not matched to a gene. CDR3 length: 15 residues. This CDR3 reads CASSADRDRTDTQYF. For the CDR3, the DNA is TGTGCCAGCAGCGCCGACCGGGACAGAACAGATACGCAGTATTTT.

This rearrangement joins TRBV6-6 to TRBJ1-6; a weak D match, TRBD1 (6 bases). The CDR3 totals 15 residues. Germline lookup yields CDR1 MNHNY and CDR2 SVGAGI (reference sequence). Trimming removed 7 bases at V and 9 bases at J, with 19 bases between. CDR3 protein: CASIPQGTGGSPLHF. CDR3 nucleotide sequence: TGTGCCAGCATTCCTCAGGGGACGGGGGGTTCACCCCTCCACTTT.

This chain joins TRBV7-2 and TRBJ1-2; TRBD1 is a possible D gene (5 bases). Between the trimmed V and J ends, which lost 2 bases and 1 base, there was a span of 14 bases. The CDR3 is 16 residues long. Germline V gene lookup returns CDR1 SGHTA and CDR2 FQGNSA. Written as DNA, the CDR3 is TGTGCCAGCAGCTTAACTGGGGCAGGGAATAACTATGGCTACACCTTC. Encoded protein: CASSLTGAGNNYGYTF.

The chain couples TRBV19 to TRBJ2-1; 9 positions match TRBD2. The J segment lost 7 bases and the V segment lost 5 bases, leaving 9 bases of the junction unmatched. Germline V lookup: CDR1 LNHDA, CDR2 SQIVND (reference sequence). The CDR3 has 15 amino acids. CDR3 bases: TGTGCCAGTAGTTCCGGCGGGAGGGCCATTAATGAGCAGTTCTTC. The encoded protein is CASSSGGRAINEQFF. The full variable domain, with the rest looked up from reference TRBV19 and TRBJ2-1, is DGGITQSPKYLFRKEGQNVTLSCEQNLNHDAMYWYRQDPGQGLRLIYYSQIVNDFQKGDIAEGYSVSREKKESFPLTVTSAQKNPTAFYLCASSSGGRAINEQFFGPGTRLTVL.

J is TRBJ2-7 and V is TRBV2, with 8 positions matching TRBD2. After removal of 8 bases from V and 3 bases from J, the junction contained 9 bases not matched to a gene. The germline V gene has CDR1 SNHLY and CDR2 FYNNEI. The CDR3 has 14 amino acids. CDR3 residues: CASRGLRGGYEQYF. The CDR3, as DNA: TGTGCCAGCCGAGGACTACGGGGGGGCTACGAGCAGTACTTC.

The chain combines TRBV5-4 with TRBJ2-7, with TRBD2 as a possible D gene (6 bases). V shed 4 bases and J shed 2 bases, with 16 bases lying between them. In germline, CDR1 is SGHNT, CDR2 YYREEE (reference sequence). This CDR3 comprises 15 residues. This CDR3 reads CASSPTSNLAYEQYF. DNA of the CDR3: TGTGCCAGCAGCCCAACTAGCAACCTCGCCTACGAGCAGTACTTC.

The chain is built from TRBV18 and TRBJ2-1; TRBD2 aligns across 10 bases. Looked up from germline, CDR1 is KGHSH and CDR2 is LQKENI. This CDR3 region has 16 residues. Trimming cost V 0 bases and J 10 bases; bases outside gene matches: 9. The DNA for the CDR3 is TGTGCCAGCTCACCACCGGCTAGCGGGAGTTTCGGGGAGCAGTTCTTC. It yields the protein CASSPPASGSFGEQFF.

This sequence joins TRBV18 and TRBJ2-2, with D possibly being TRBD2 (6 bases). The CDR3 loop spans 15 amino acids. V was trimmed by 4 bases and J by 3 bases, leaving 12 bases between them. The germline CDR1 and CDR2 sequences are KGHSH and LQKENI. The CDR3, as DNA: TGTGCCAGCTCACGGATGGGACTGGACACCGGGGAGCTGTTTTTT. Encoded protein: CASSRMGLDTGELFF. Filled out from reference TRBV18 and TRBJ2-2, the complete variable domain reads NAGVMQNPRHLVRRRGQEARLRCSPMKGHSHVYWYRQLPEEGLKFMVYLQKENIIDESGMPKERFSAEFPKEGPSILRIQQVVRGDSAAYFCASSRMGLDTGELFFGEGSRLTVL.

The chain uses TRBV4-1 and TRBJ2-1, with 10 nucleotides matching TRBD2. V shed 3 bases and J 2 bases; nucleotides not matched to a gene: 1. The V gene's germline CDR1 is MGHRA and CDR2 YSYEKL. The CDR3 consists of 15 residues. In DNA form, the CDR3 reads TGCGCCAGCAGCCAGGGACTAGCGACCTACAATGAGCAGTTCTTC. This gives the protein CASSQGLATYNEQFF.